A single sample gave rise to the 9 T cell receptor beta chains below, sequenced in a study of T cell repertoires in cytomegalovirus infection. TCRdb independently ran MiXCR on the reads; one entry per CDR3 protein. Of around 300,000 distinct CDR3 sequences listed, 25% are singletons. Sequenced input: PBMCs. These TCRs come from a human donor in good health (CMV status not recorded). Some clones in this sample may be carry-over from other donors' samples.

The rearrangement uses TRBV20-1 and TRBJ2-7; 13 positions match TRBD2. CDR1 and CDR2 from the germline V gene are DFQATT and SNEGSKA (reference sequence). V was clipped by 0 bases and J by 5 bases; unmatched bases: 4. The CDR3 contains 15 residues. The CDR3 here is CSARDDGLAGDEQYF. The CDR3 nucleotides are TGCAGTGCTAGAGATGATGGACTAGCGGGAGACGAGCAGTACTTC.

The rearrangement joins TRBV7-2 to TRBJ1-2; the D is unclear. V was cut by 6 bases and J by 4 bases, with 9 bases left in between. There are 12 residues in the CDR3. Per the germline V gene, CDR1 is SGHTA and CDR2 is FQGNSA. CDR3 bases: TGTGCCAGCAGACTCTCAACCTATGGCTACACCTTC. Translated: CASRLSTYGYTF.

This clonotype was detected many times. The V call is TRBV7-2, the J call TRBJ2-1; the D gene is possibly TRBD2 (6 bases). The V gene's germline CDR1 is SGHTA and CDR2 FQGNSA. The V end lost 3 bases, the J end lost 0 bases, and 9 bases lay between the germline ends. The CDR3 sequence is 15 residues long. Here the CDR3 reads CASSLRGNSYNEQFF. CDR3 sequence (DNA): TGTGCCAGCAGCTTGCGGGGAAACTCCTACAATGAGCAGTTCTTC.

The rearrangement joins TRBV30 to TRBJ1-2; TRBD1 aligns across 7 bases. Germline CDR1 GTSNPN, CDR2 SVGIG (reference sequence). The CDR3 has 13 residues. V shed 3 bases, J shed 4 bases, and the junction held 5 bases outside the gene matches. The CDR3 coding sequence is TGTGCCTGGAGACAGGGGAACCTCTATGGCTACACCTTC. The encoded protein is CAWRQGNLYGYTF. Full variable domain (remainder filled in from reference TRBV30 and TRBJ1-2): SQTIHQWPATLVQPVGSPLSLECTVEGTSNPNLYWYRQAAGRGLQLLFYSVGIGQISSEVPQNLSASRPQDRQFILSSKKLLLSDSGFYLCAWRQGNLYGYTFGSGTRLTVV.

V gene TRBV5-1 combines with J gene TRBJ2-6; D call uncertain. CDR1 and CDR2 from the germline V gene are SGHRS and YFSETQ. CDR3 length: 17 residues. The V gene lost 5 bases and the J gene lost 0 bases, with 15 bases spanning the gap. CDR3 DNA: TGCGCCAGCAGTATGTCTTCTTCCACCTCTGGGGCCAACGTCCTGACTTTC. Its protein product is CASSMSSSTSGANVLTF.

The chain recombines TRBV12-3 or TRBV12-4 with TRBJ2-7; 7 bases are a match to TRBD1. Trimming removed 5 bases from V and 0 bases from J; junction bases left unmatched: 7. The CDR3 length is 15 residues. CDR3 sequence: CASSHRDRASYEQYF. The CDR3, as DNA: TGTGCCAGCAGTCACCGGGACAGAGCCTCCTACGAGCAGTACTTC.

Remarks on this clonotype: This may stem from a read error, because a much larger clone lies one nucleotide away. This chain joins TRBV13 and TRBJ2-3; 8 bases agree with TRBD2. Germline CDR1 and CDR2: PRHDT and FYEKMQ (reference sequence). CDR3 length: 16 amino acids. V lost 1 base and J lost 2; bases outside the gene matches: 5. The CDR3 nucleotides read TGTGCCAGCAGCTTAGTTGCTAGCGGGCTCACAGATACGCAGTATTTT. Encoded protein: CASSLVASGLTDTQYF.

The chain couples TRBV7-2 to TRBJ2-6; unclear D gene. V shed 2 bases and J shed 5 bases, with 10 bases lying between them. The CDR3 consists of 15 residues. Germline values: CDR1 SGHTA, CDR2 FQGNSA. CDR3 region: CASSLRSGRANVLTF. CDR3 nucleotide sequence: TGTGCCAGCAGCTTACGGTCCGGACGGGCCAACGTCCTGACTTTC. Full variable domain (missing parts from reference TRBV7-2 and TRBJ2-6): GAGVSQSPSNKVTEKGKDVELRCDPISGHTALYWYRQSLGQGLEFLIYFQGNSAPDKSGLPSDRFSAERTGGSVSTLTIQRTQQEDSAVYLCASSLRSGRANVLTFGAGSRLTVL.

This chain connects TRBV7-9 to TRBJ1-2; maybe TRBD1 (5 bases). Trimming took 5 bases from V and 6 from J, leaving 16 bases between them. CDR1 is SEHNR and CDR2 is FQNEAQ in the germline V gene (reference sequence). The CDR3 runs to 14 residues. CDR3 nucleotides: TGTGCCAGCAGCACGATGCCAGGGTCGGATGGCTACACCTTC. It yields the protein CASSTMPGSDGYTF.